This T cell receptor (beta chain) was documented in a study of post-analysis software for immune sequencing data. The wider study: Secondary progressive, relapsing-remitting and progressive-relapsing multiple sclerosis were among the included disease courses.

Germline loops: CDR1 SGHTA, CDR2 FQGNSA. The CDR3 covers 14 residues. Trimming took 2 bases from V and 2 from J, leaving 8 bases between them. Whole-study results and caveats: Controls showed significantly higher normalized Chao1 diversity than did multiple sclerosis patients. Clustering by F measure revealed strong co-clustering among samples prepared together in one batch. Five TRBV segments, including TRBV5-6, TRBV5-1 and TRBV20-1, were more frequent in patients than controls.

As concerns this clonotype: The target antigen is unknown.

TCR beta libraries were prepared from cDNA with unique molecular identifiers. T cells numbering 1 to 10 million gave rise to about 490,000 cDNA molecules. TCRdb reanalysed the PCR reads using MiXCR and keeps one entry per CDR3 protein. Here the sample spans about 540,000 distinct CDR3 sequences, around a third being singletons. This rearrangement joins TRBV7-2 to TRBJ2-3, with D uncertain. The receptor comes from a girl aged 2-17 years with multiple sclerosis. The sequenced sample consisted of blood. Here the CDR3 DNA reads TGTGCCAGCAGCTTATTCCCGGTCACAGATACGCAGTATTTT. This gives the protein CASSLFPVTDTQYF.